A single sample is the source of the 2 T cell receptor beta chains below, sequenced in a study of blood T cells in healthy people across ages. Then a second PCR, running roughly 7 to 11 cycles, was carried out with a sample-barcoded 5' primer and a J-beta primer mix. MiXCR, applied by TCRdb to the 5' RACE reads, yields one record per CDR3 protein. Among 800,000 to 950,000 distinct CDR3 sequences listed, approximately 35% were seen once. What was sequenced was blood. The receptors stem from a man between 18 and 35 years old in good health.

This clonotype was detected ten times or more. V gene TRBV4-3 combines with J gene TRBJ1-2, with a weak D call TRBD1 (5 bases). V was shortened by 4 bases and J by 4 bases, with 16 bases between the two germline ends. Germline lookup yields CDR1 LGHNA and CDR2 YSLEER. The CDR3 has 15 residues. CDR3 loop: CASSRAPDGGYGYTF. Here the CDR3 DNA reads TGCGCCAGCAGCCGAGCACCGGACGGGGGCTATGGCTACACCTTC.

This clonotype was observed many times. The rearrangement joins TRBV7-8 to TRBJ2-5; TRBD2 matches at 10 bases. CDR1 SGHVS and CDR2 FQNEAQ come from the germline V gene. J gave up 7 bases and V 1 base, and 0 bases lay outside the gene matches. The CDR3 covers 13 residues. As DNA, the CDR3 is TGTGCCAGCAGCTTAGGACTAGCGGGGACCCAGTACTTC. This gives the protein CASSLGLAGTQYF.